Presented here are 5 T cell receptor beta chains from one specimen sequenced in a study of blood T cell repertoires in COVID-19. Sequencing was performed with immunoSEQ multiplex PCR; in TCRdb, only in-frame clones are kept and a portion is missing. The table records roughly 200,000 clones, approximately 80% of them present only once. Material for sequencing was peripheral blood. All receptors derive from a woman in her thirties or forties with COVID-19, enrolled during active disease.

This clone was seen a few times. V usage is TRBV12-3 or TRBV12-4 and J usage is TRBJ1-6; D is possibly TRBD1 (6 bases). V was cut by 4 bases and J by 15 bases, with 10 bases left in between. The CDR3 consists of 11 residues. The CDR3 loop is CASSSGTYLHF. CDR3 bases: TGTGCCAGCAGTTCCGGGACATACCTCCACTTT.

V usage is TRBV19 and J usage is TRBJ2-7; 7 nucleotides agree with TRBD1. Losses at the gene ends were 7 bases for V and 2 bases for J; bases not matched to a gene: 11. This CDR3 has 15 residues. Germline CDR1 and CDR2: LNHDA and SQIVND (reference sequence). The CDR3 here is CASTEWAGGAYEQYF. CDR3 nucleotide sequence: TGTGCCAGTACCGAGTGGGCAGGGGGAGCCTACGAGCAGTACTTC.

Of note for this clone: The same CDR3 arises from other DNA sequences in this sample as well. The gene calls are TRBV5-1 and TRBJ1-2, with 9 positions matching TRBD1. Germline CDR1 and CDR2: SGHRS and YFSETQ. V dropped 4 bases and J dropped 0; count of bases not matched to a gene: 4. The CDR3 is 15 residues long. CDR3 amino acids: CASSPGQGANYGYTF. CDR3 coding DNA: TGCGCCAGCAGCCCGGGACAGGGAGCTAACTATGGCTACACCTTC.

This chain connects TRBV18 to TRBJ1-5; tentatively, D is TRBD1 (6 bases). Trimming took off 2 bases at V and 3 bases at J, with 14 bases between the two ends. Looked up from germline, CDR1 is KGHSH and CDR2 is LQKENI. The CDR3 runs to 16 residues. CDR3 coding DNA: TGTGCCAGCTCACCATCGGCGCCAGGGGACAATCAGCCCCAGCATTTT. Encoded protein: CASSPSAPGDNQPQHF. Full variable domain (missing parts from reference TRBV18 and TRBJ1-5): NAGVMQNPRHLVRRRGQEARLRCSPMKGHSHVYWYRQLPEEGLKFMVYLQKENIIDESGMPKERFSAEFPKEGPSILRIQQVVRGDSAAYFCASSPSAPGDNQPQHFGDGTRLSIL.

V usage is TRBV29-1 and J usage is TRBJ2-7; a weak D match, TRBD2 (6 bases). Germline CDR1 SQVTM, CDR2 ANQGSEA. CDR3 size: 15 residues. Trimming pared 3 bases from V and 2 bases from J, leaving 17 bases between. The CDR3 region is CSVDQGGGPPYEQYF. The CDR3 region has the DNA TGCAGCGTTGATCAGGGAGGAGGTCCTCCCTACGAGCAGTACTTC.